The clone carrying this T cell receptor beta chain was recorded a few times. TCRdb reprocessed the RT-PCR reads with MiXCR, giving one entry per CDR3 protein. The table shows approximately 720,000 distinct CDR3 sequences, with 14% occurring only once. The CDR3 runs to 14 residues. The V end lost 7 bases, the J end lost 5 bases, and 17 bases lay between the germline ends. The germline CDR1 and CDR2 sequences are MGHDK and SYGVNS. The chain is built from TRBV25-1 and TRBJ2-5; a possible D gene is TRBD1 (6 bases). The receptor comes from a female donor in good health, serving as a healthy control. The sequencing sample was made of memory CD4+ T cells from blood. CDR3 in amino acids: CASNRPGALETQYF. CDR3 DNA sequence: TGTGCCAGCAACAGGCCAGGGGCCCTGGAGACCCAGTACTTC.